The rows below give T cell receptor beta chains drawn from one sample of a study of CD8+ T cells in alopecia areata. Generated by immunoSEQ multiplex PCR, the TCRdb table keeps only in-frame clones and is missing some. The profile shows about 120,000 clones, 53% of them singletons. The sequences come from CD4+ T cells sorted from blood, collected at week 4, from a patient treated with tofacitinib. The receptors were sampled from a human donor with alopecia areata. Each CDR3 is given with its conserved first and last residue. Fields, in order: V gene, clone size, J gene, D gene, CDR3 protein, CDR3 DNA. A D gene is named only where the DNA matches it firmly. Clone size is not always given. Where it is, it says once, few, many or a class for expanded clones.

TRBV7-9,few,TRBJ1-1,-,CASSLEVGGTEAFF,TGTGCCAGCAGCTTAGAAGTCGGGGGCACTGAAGCTTTCTTT
TRBV2,-,TRBJ2-7,TRBD1,CASTRFGQGLYEQYF,TGTGCCAGCACGAGGTTTGGACAGGGCCTCTACGAGCAGTACTTC
TRBV7-2,few,TRBJ2-7,-,CASSRSYEQYF,TGTGCCAGCAGCCGCTCCTACGAGCAGTACTTC
TRBV5-5,-,TRBJ2-5,-,CASSFQGETQYF,TGTGCCAGCAGCTTCCAAGGGGAGACCCAGTACTTC
TRBV7-9,few,TRBJ1-2,-,CASSLRFRPTSGYTF,TGTGCCAGCAGCTTACGATTCCGACCGACCTCGGGCTACACCTTC
TRBV29-1,once,TRBJ1-2,TRBD1,CSVGTGHGYTF,TGCAGCGTTGGGACAGGGCACGGCTACACCTTC
TRBV6-5,-,TRBJ2-5,TRBD1,CASSYRGRTGRETQYF,TGTGCCAGCAGTTACAGGGGTCGGACAGGGAGGGAGACCCAGTACTTC
TRBV6-1,few,TRBJ2-3,-,CASSDGQSDTQYF,TGTGCCAGCAGTGACGGACAGTCAGATACGCAGTATTTT
TRBV29-1,-,TRBJ1-1,-,CSVQAGNGYTEAFF,TGCAGCGTCCAGGCGGGAAATGGTTACACTGAAGCTTTCTTT
TRBV7-9,few,TRBJ2-3,-,CASSRSTDTQYF,TGTGCCAGCAGCCGTAGCACAGATACGCAGTATTTT
TRBV27,-,TRBJ2-2,-,CASSFGRGTGELFF,TGTGCCAGCAGTTTCGGGCGGGGCACCGGGGAGCTGTTTTTT
TRBV30,-,TRBJ2-5,-,CAWSDGSRKPYF,TGTGCCTGGAGTGACGGCTCCCGGAAACCTTACTTC
TRBV29-1,-,TRBJ1-2,TRBD1,CSAGQDYGYTF,TGCAGCGCCGGACAGGACTATGGCTACACCTTC
TRBV14,many,TRBJ1-1,-,CASSQTGPTEAFF,TGTGCCAGCAGCCAGACAGGTCCAACTGAAGCTTTCTTT
TRBV30,-,TRBJ1-1,TRBD1,CAHRGTGKVRAFF,TGTGCCCACCGGGGGACAGGGAAAGTCCGGGCTTTCTTT
TRBV4-1,-,TRBJ1-2,-,CASTTALQARGYTF,TGCGCCAGCACCACAGCGCTCCAGGCTCGCGGCTACACCTTC
TRBV6-5,many,TRBJ2-4,-,CASSSALANIQYF,TGTGCCAGCAGTTCCGCCTTGGCCAACATTCAGTACTTC
TRBV18,-,TRBJ1-2,-,CASSPLPRDKGGYTF,TGTGCCAGCTCACCACTCCCCAGGGACAAGGGGGGCTACACCTTC
TRBV7-9,few,TRBJ2-1,TRBD2,CASILSGGPDNEQFF,TGTGCCAGCATCCTAAGCGGGGGGCCCGACAATGAGCAGTTCTTC
TRBV14,-,TRBJ1-2,-,CASSQDPWGDGYTF,TGTGCCAGCAGCCAAGATCCGTGGGGGGATGGCTACACCTTC
TRBV30,-,TRBJ1-1,-,CAWKGGHLVTEAFF,TGTGCCTGGAAAGGTGGGCACCTCGTCACTGAAGCTTTCTTT
TRBV30,few,TRBJ2-1,-,CAWAHNEQFF,TGTGCCTGGGCGCACAATGAGCAGTTCTTC
TRBV9,-,TRBJ2-5,TRBD2,CASSVEGYAAGSKETQYF,TGTGCCAGCAGCGTAGAGGGGTACGCAGCGGGATCAAAAGAGACCCAGTACTTC
TRBV11-2,many,TRBJ2-1,TRBD2,CASSRLAGGPNEQFF,TGTGCCAGCAGCCGACTAGCGGGGGGGCCAAATGAGCAGTTCTTC
TRBV30,-,TRBJ1-2,-,CAWSPGIGGYTF,TGTGCCTGGAGTCCAGGGATTGGTGGCTACACCTTC
TRBV30,-,TRBJ2-7,TRBD1,CAWSVVQGYEQYF,TGTGCCTGGAGTGTAGTACAGGGGTACGAGCAGTACTTC
TRBV7-9,-,TRBJ2-7,-,CASSFAPRGNFPEQYF,TGTGCCAGCAGCTTTGCCCCGAGGGGTAACTTCCCGGAGCAGTACTTC